The 3 T cell receptor beta chains below were found in one sample sequenced in a study of T cell responses to AZD1222 COVID-19 vaccine. Sequenced by immunoSEQ multiplex PCR; TCRdb stores in-frame clones only, minus some. Of around 210,000 clones in the sample, approximately 94% were seen once. Sequencing was performed on peripheral blood, taken 28 days after the second dose of the MenACWY control vaccine. The receptors here all came from an adult who received the MenACWY meningococcal vaccine as a control.

This clone came up once. The genes are TRBV6-1 and TRBJ2-7; D may match TRBD1 or TRBD2 (5 bases each). Germline CDR1 and CDR2: MNHNS and SASEGT. The CDR3 is made up of 15 amino acids. V was cut by 1 base and J by 4 bases, with 14 bases left in between. The CDR3 DNA sequence: TGTGCCAGCAGTGAAGTTCGTGGGGGTGGGTACGAGCAGTACTTC. It yields the protein CASSEVRGGGYEQYF.

CDR3 amino acids: CASSLAPGIGTGELFF. For the CDR3, the DNA is TGTGCCAGCAGCTTGGCCCCCGGGATCGGAACCGGGGAGCTGTTTTTT. The chain recombines TRBV11-1 with TRBJ2-2; weak D call: TRBD2 (5 bases). Germline V gene data show CDR1 as SGHAT and CDR2 as FQDESV (reference sequence). V was shortened by 3 bases and J by 5 bases, with 16 bases between the two germline ends. This CDR3 has 16 amino acids.

This sequence joins TRBV27 and TRBJ2-7, with a weak D call TRBD1 (6 bases). Deletions cut 2 bases from V and 1 base from J, with 12 bases between. Germline-derived CDR1 and CDR2 are MNHEY and SMNVEV (reference sequence). This CDR3 spans 15 amino acids. The CDR3 sequence is CASSLTGQGSYEQYF. Here the CDR3 DNA reads TGTGCCAGCAGTTTAACGGGGCAGGGGTCCTACGAGCAGTACTTC.